Sequencing of this T cell receptor (beta chain) was carried out in a study of somatic mutations in cytotoxic T cells in rheumatoid arthritis (TCRdb year 2017). Regarding the research as a whole: Patient peripheral blood (around 30 ml EDTA) was drawn right after diagnosis and before any treatment started. In newly diagnosed rheumatoid arthritis without treatment, the study examined if expanded CD8+ T-cell clones harbor somatic mutations, relying on TCRB deep sequencing to characterize clonality. Median age was essentially the same in the patient group and the control group. A total of 65 rheumatoid arthritis patients and 15 to 25 healthy controls underwent TCRB deep sequencing. Some V beta antibody-stained T-cell populations were flow-sorted on a FACSAria II or Sony SH800 at nearly 100% purity, and sorted V beta1+ cells also underwent TCRB sequencing. Here is what the overall study found, with its caveats: In about an eighth of the roughly 60 patients the largest CD8+ clone exceeded 20% of CD8+ cells, and several identical CD8+ TCRB sequences were shared between blood and synovial fluid. CD8+ T-cell clonality did not differ significantly between rheumatoid arthritis patients and age-matched healthy controls. It was unknown which antigens the expanded CD8+ clones targeted, and their absence from virus-specific databases did not exclude viral specificity. CD8+ clonality increased with age in patients (Spearman r of about 0.49) but not in healthy controls.

Of note for this clone: The specificity of this receptor is unknown. Per-nucleotide qualities are absent, and no much larger clonotype sits a single base away.

Flow cytometry confirmed the purity of CD4+ and CD8+ cells that had been isolated by positive magnetic bead selection on an AutoMACS. Initial screening for clonal expansions relied on flow cytometry with a TCR V beta antibody panel, after which sorted CD8+ fractions underwent TCRB deep sequencing for characterization. Peripheral blood mononuclear cells were obtained using density gradient separation with Ficoll-Paque PLUS. DNA from CD4-enriched, CD8-enriched or PBMC samples was extracted using Nucleospin Tissue or Tissue XS kits and then quantified on a Qubit 2.0 fluorometer. The immunoSEQ assay was applied to genomic DNA for TCRB CDR3 sequencing. In the authors' own workflow: Only a few patient CD8+ clones larger than 1% matched published virus-specific TCRB sequences when compared against them. The analyses included only productive TCRB rearrangements. Clonality was expressed as a Shannon entropy-based productive clonality index, with each clone defined by a unique TCRB CDR3 sequence. The template counts of each clone relative to the total templates per sample were used to calculate repertoire overlap between two samples. V-gene usage measured by flow cytometry correlated with TCRB sequencing V-gene usage, with a Spearman r of roughly 0.67. Entries here come from immuneACCESS through TCRdb and include only in-frame sequences with V and J called. Some clones fail to appear in such tables; in the studies checked, an unresolved V gene covers under half of the shortfall, and the cause of the remainder is unknown. That table gives V, J and clone size, and the DNA gave D and trimming. The sample profile shows roughly 14,000 clones; 65% to 80% of them were found once. The biggest ten clones account for 13% to 15% of the sample.

Sequenced sample: CD8+ T cells sorted from blood. This receptor was identified in an adult with rheumatoid arthritis.

CDR3 loop: CASIRVWTETTNEKLFF. At the DNA level, the sequence is TGTGCCAGCATTCGGGTTTGGACGGAAACAACTAATGAAAAACTGTTTTTT. The chain is assembled from TRBV2 and TRBJ1-4; too little of a D gene remains to name it. Spanning cysteine to phenylalanine, the CDR3 consists of 17 amino acids. Of the read, only the CDR3 DNA is kept; its 51 bases are in frame from base 1. The germline V gene supplies CDR1 SNHLY and CDR2 FYNNEI. Between the V and J ends, shortened by 7 bases and 0 bases respectively, the junction contains 18 bases.